This TCR beta chain derives from a study of glioma-infiltrating T cells. Regarding the study as a whole: Very few CDR3 sequences were shared between tissue and blood. Above-expected tissue-blood divergence occurred in all gliomas, most in low-grade ones.

This clonotype was detected ten times or more. Antigen specificity is unknown. TCR alpha and beta CDR3 regions were amplified from RNA using iRepertoire nested multiplex PCR. For one-step reverse transcription and amplification, 100-400 ng of tissue mRNA or PBMC total RNA was used. Via MiXCR, TCRdb re-called the multiplex PCR reads, giving one row per CDR3 protein. The data hold approximately 90,000 distinct CDR3 sequences, with about 25% observed a single time. Germline-derived CDR1 and CDR2 are ENHRY and SYGVKD. The CDR3 is 15 residues long. The ends were cut back, 7 bases at V and 0 bases at J, with 15 bases in the middle.

The chain uses TRBV10-3 and TRBJ1-1, with D uncertain. Sequenced: glioma tissue, nonneoplastic brain tissue, or PBMCs (not recorded which). This TCR came from a human donor with low-grade glioma or glioblastoma, undergoing nonglioma brain surgery, or in good health (not recorded which). CDR3 loop: CAIKDGTHMNTEAFF. CDR3 bases: TGTGCCATCAAGGACGGAACACACATGAACACTGAAGCTTTCTTT.